Sequencing of this TCR beta chain was carried out in a study of Ad26.COV2.S vaccination and SARS-CoV-2 variants. In regard to this clone: Its antigen is not known.

Measured with immunoSEQ multiplex PCR; TCRdb has only the in-frame clones, and not every one. The sample has approximately 340,000 clones; about 91% are singletons. Study outcomes and limitations: In TCR breadth and depth analyses, total T cell responses may have been underestimated.

The CDR3 runs to 15 residues. Losses at the gene ends were 6 bases for V and 6 bases for J; bases not matched to a gene: 11. The germline V gene has CDR1 MNHEY and CDR2 SVGAGI. The sample in question was peripheral blood, obtained after recovery from COVID-19. The source of this sequence is a human donor who had recovered from COVID-19. The chain has TRBV6-5 and TRBJ1-3; TRBD1 matches 7 bases. CDR3 in DNA: TGTGCCAGCAGGCTAGGACAGGCAAAAGAAAACACCATATATTTT. Its translation is CASRLGQAKENTIYF.